Following are 32 T cell receptor beta chains from one sample sequenced in a study of T cell repertoires in cytomegalovirus infection. Their antigens remain unidentified. One entry per CDR3 protein results from TCRdb running MiXCR on the reads. The sample carries some 480,000 distinct CDR3 sequences, about 33% recorded once. Sequenced here: cultured PBMCs, sampled from culture after CMV antigen stimulation. The receptor source for this set is a human donor in good health (CMV status not recorded). Some clones in this sample may be carry-over from other donors' samples.

The V gene is TRBV5-1, the J gene TRBJ1-2, with D tentatively TRBD1 (6 bases). The CDR3 spans 15 residues. CDR1 is SGHRS and CDR2 is YFSETQ in the germline V gene. Trimming left V 5 bases short and J 0 bases short, with 14 bases between. In DNA form, the CDR3 reads TGCGCCAGCAGGCCAGGACAGCCCACTAACTATGGCTACACCTTC. Translating gives CASRPGQPTNYGYTF.

The table lists this clonotype with a few counts. The chain recombines TRBV7-9 with TRBJ2-7, with TRBD2 identical over 7 bases. After removal of 5 bases from V and 0 bases from J, the junction contained 1 base not matched to a gene. The CDR3 totals 13 residues. Germline V gene lookup returns CDR1 SEHNR and CDR2 FQNEAQ (reference sequence). In nucleotides, the CDR3 is TGTGCCAGCAGCCGGGGGGTCTCCTACGAGCAGTACGTC. This translates into CASSRGVSYEQYV.

This clonotype was counted only a few times. The chain is built from TRBV6-5 and TRBJ2-1; 11 nucleotides match TRBD2. The CDR3 extends over 17 amino acids. Germline CDR1 reads MNHEY; CDR2 reads SVGAGI. V was clipped by 4 bases and J by 4 bases; unmatched bases: 9. This chain's CDR3 is CASSSPSLAGVYNEQFF. The CDR3 bases are TGTGCCAGCAGTTCCCCCTCACTAGCGGGAGTTTACAATGAGCAGTTCTTC.

V gene TRBV12-3 or TRBV12-4 combines with J gene TRBJ1-5; D might be TRBD1 (5 bases). V lost 10 bases, J lost 0 bases, and 13 bases lay in between. CDR3 length equals 14 residues. CDR3 in amino acids: CATSNGGSNQPQHF. The CDR3 DNA reads as TGTGCCACCTCAAATGGGGGTAGCAATCAGCCCCAGCATTTT.

This clonotype was seen once. The chain couples TRBV15 to TRBJ2-1, with D maybe TRBD1 (7 bases). The CDR3 is made up of 19 amino acids. CDR1 LNHNV and CDR2 YYDKDF come from the germline V gene (reference sequence). Trimming shortened V by 3 bases and J by 0 bases, and 21 bases separated the two germline ends. CDR3 sequence reads: CATSSRGGGQSSSYNEQFF. The CDR3 DNA is TGTGCCACCAGCAGTAGAGGAGGGGGACAGTCGAGCTCCTACAATGAGCAGTTCTTC.

This clonotype appeared once. This CDR3 is CASSQDFPSWSDTQYF. CDR3 sequence (DNA): TGCGCCAGCAGCCAAGATTTCCCCTCCTGGTCGGATACGCAGTATTTT. The chain has TRBV4-1 and TRBJ2-3; D unresolved. The V gene's germline CDR1 is MGHRA and CDR2 YSYEKL. V dropped 0 bases and J dropped 6 bases, with 16 bases sitting between them. This CDR3 region has 16 residues.

The chain employs TRBV4-1 and TRBJ2-3; D gene uncertain. Germline V gene data show CDR1 as MGHRA and CDR2 as YSYEKL. CDR3 length equals 13 residues. V dropped 0 bases and J dropped 7 bases, with 8 bases sitting between them. CDR3 in DNA: TGCGCCAGCAGCCAAGATCCCAGAAATACGCAGTATTTT. Its protein is CASSQDPRNTQYF.

The CDR3 here is CASSPPPRAGGMNEQFF. CDR3 nucleotide sequence: TGTGCCAGTAGTCCTCCCCCTCGAGCGGGAGGTATGAATGAGCAGTTCTTC. V is TRBV19 and J is TRBJ2-1, with 9 bases identical to TRBD2. CDR3 size: 17 residues. The V gene's germline CDR1 is LNHDA and CDR2 SQIVND (reference sequence). V was clipped by 5 bases and J by 7 bases; unmatched bases: 15.

This clonotype was observed at least ten times. The chain carries TRBV7-6 and TRBJ2-3, with 7 bases matching TRBD2. CDR3 length equals 16 residues. After removal of 1 base from V and 3 bases from J, the junction contained 7 bases not matched to a gene. Germline CDR1 SGHVS, CDR2 FNYEAQ. The CDR3: CASSLGGGSRTDTQYF. The CDR3 nucleotides are TGTGCCAGCAGCTTAGGAGGCGGGAGCCGAACAGATACGCAGTATTTT. The full variable domain, completed using reference TRBV7-6 and TRBJ2-3, is GAGVSQSPRYKVTKRGQDVALRCDPISGHVSLYWYRQALGQGPEFLTYFNYEAQQDKSGLPNDRFSAERPEGSISTLTIQRTEQRDSAMYRCASSLGGGSRTDTQYFGPGTRLTVL.

The chain combines TRBV7-8 with TRBJ1-5; D perhaps matches TRBD1 (6 bases). CDR1 and CDR2 (germline): SGHVS, FQNEAQ. Trimming took 1 base from V and 3 from J, leaving 16 bases between them. The length of the CDR3 is 17 residues. The CDR3 reads CASSLVGGTRVNQPQHF. CDR3 in DNA: TGTGCCAGCAGCTTAGTAGGTGGGACAAGGGTCAATCAGCCCCAGCATTTT.

This clonotype was detected only once. This sequence joins TRBV19 and TRBJ2-1; the D call may be TRBD1 or TRBD2 (5 bases each). This CDR3 region has 16 residues. V was trimmed by 1 base and J by 4 bases, leaving 14 bases between them. Germline-derived CDR1 and CDR2 are LNHDA and SQIVND (reference sequence). CDR3: CASSIAGTVPYNEQFF. In DNA, the CDR3 is TGTGCCAGTAGTATAGCAGGGACGGTTCCTTACAATGAGCAGTTCTTC.

V and J are TRBV24-1 and TRBJ2-5; TRBD2 matches at 7 bases. Germline trimming cut 0 bases from V and 0 bases from J; bases unmatched to any gene: 6. CDR1 and CDR2 from the germline V gene are KGHDR and SFDVKD. This CDR3 contains 17 residues. The CDR3 loop reads CATSDLSLAEDQETQYF. The CDR3 nucleotides read TGTGCCACCAGTGATTTGAGCCTAGCGGAGGACCAAGAGACCCAGTACTTC.

There are many counts of this clonotype. This sequence joins TRBV7-9 and TRBJ2-1, with 7 positions matching TRBD1. The J segment lost 0 bases and the V segment lost 6 bases, leaving 8 bases of the junction unmatched. From germline, CDR1 is SEHNR and CDR2 FQNEAQ (reference sequence). This CDR3 has 16 amino acids. The CDR3 sequence is CASSPRGLSSYNEQFF. The DNA for the CDR3 is TGTGCCAGCAGTCCCAGGGGGTTGAGCTCCTACAATGAGCAGTTCTTC.

This rearrangement joins TRBV6-2 or TRBV6-3 to TRBJ1-5, with D hard to call. The CDR3 runs to 15 residues. Per germline, CDR1 MNHEY and CDR2 SVGEGT. Trimming stripped 0 bases from V and 5 bases from J, with 11 bases between. CDR3 sequence reads: CASSYSGSGDQPQHF. The CDR3 bases are TGTGCCAGCAGTTACTCCGGGTCCGGAGATCAGCCCCAGCATTTT.

This clonotype occurred a few times. The genes are TRBV7-2 and TRBJ2-5, with D uncertain. Per the germline V gene, CDR1 is SGHTA and CDR2 is FQGNSA. The CDR3 extends over 10 amino acids. Trimming took off 5 bases at V and 9 bases at J, with 7 bases between the two ends. The CDR3: CASSGTAQYF. CDR3 DNA: TGTGCCAGCAGCGGAACCGCCCAGTACTTC.

This sequence joins TRBV7-2 and TRBJ1-2; weak D call: TRBD1 (5 bases). This CDR3 is 15 amino acids long. The V end was cut by 1 base, the J end by 6 bases, with 15 bases between. The germline V gene has CDR1 SGHTA and CDR2 FQGNSA. CDR3 nucleotide sequence: TGTGCCAGCAGCTTAGTGAAGGGGCGGCCGGATGGCTACACCTTC. This gives the protein CASSLVKGRPDGYTF. Supplemented by reference TRBV7-2 and TRBJ1-2, the full variable domain reads GAGVSQSPSNKVTEKGKDVELRCDPISGHTALYWYRQSLGQGLEFLIYFQGNSAPDKSGLPSDRFSAERTGGSVSTLTIQRTQQEDSAVYLCASSLVKGRPDGYTFGSGTRLTVV.

The CDR3 sequence is CASSLVPGSGQYV. Written as DNA, the CDR3 is TGCGCCAGCAGCTTGGTTCCGGGGTCGGGGCAGTACGTC. V is TRBV5-1 and J is TRBJ2-7, with D perhaps matching TRBD2 (5 bases). This CDR3 contains 13 residues. Looked up from germline, CDR1 is SGHRS and CDR2 is YFSETQ. V lost 0 bases, J lost 9 bases, and 13 bases lay in between.

This clonotype was detected only a few times. The chain couples TRBV25-1 to TRBJ2-5, with D unresolved. This CDR3 comprises 15 residues. The V gene lost 2 bases and the J gene lost 5 bases, with 15 bases spanning the gap. Per germline, CDR1 MGHDK and CDR2 SYGVNS. The CDR3 reads CASSEITPMGETQYF. CDR3 nucleotide sequence: TGTGCCAGCAGTGAAATAACACCCATGGGGGAGACCCAGTACTTC.

The chain recombines TRBV6-1 with TRBJ2-7, with 7 bases matching TRBD2. After removal of 1 base from V and 4 bases from J, the junction contained 7 bases not matched to a gene. The CDR3 totals 15 residues. CDR1 and CDR2 (germline): MNHNS, SASEGT. CDR3 sequence (DNA): TGTGCCAGCAGTGAAGAAGGCGGGAGAGGGTACGAGCAGTACTTC. Translation: CASSEEGGRGYEQYF.

At least ten counts were recorded for this clonotype. This chain joins TRBV7-2 and TRBJ1-5; 8 bases match TRBD1. The CDR3 is 15 amino acids. From germline, CDR1 is SGHTA and CDR2 FQGNSA. V trimming: 4 bases; J trimming: 6 bases; junction bases outside the gene matches: 8. CDR3 protein: CASSSDREVGQPQHF. CDR3 coding DNA: TGTGCCAGCAGCTCGGACAGGGAAGTGGGTCAGCCCCAGCATTTT.

This chain links TRBV5-6 with TRBJ2-1; 9 nucleotides match TRBD1. The CDR3 has 14 amino acids. The germline CDR1 and CDR2 sequences are SGHDT and YYEEEE. The junction had 2 bases not matched to a gene; V was cut back by 5 bases and J by 2 bases. The DNA of the CDR3 is TGTGCCAGCAGTGGGACAGGGACCTACAATGAGCAGTTCTTC. Translation gives CASSGTGTYNEQFF.

This clonotype was found a few times. This chain links TRBV11-2 with TRBJ2-5, with TRBD2 identical over 13 bases. Germline V lookup: CDR1 SGHAT, CDR2 FQNNGV. The J segment lost 5 bases and the V segment lost 5 bases, leaving 17 bases of the junction unmatched. The CDR3 sequence is 19 residues long. CDR3 residues: CASSLGGGLAGDRWETQYF. As DNA, the CDR3 is TGTGCCAGCAGCCTAGGAGGTGGACTAGCGGGAGATAGGTGGGAGACCCAGTACTTC.

This clonotype was found a few times. The V gene is TRBV7-2, the J gene TRBJ2-7; TRBD2 agrees at 8 bases. The junction had 10 bases not matched to a gene; V was cut back by 0 bases and J by 9 bases. CDR3 length: 15 residues. Germline CDR1 reads SGHTA; CDR2 reads FQGNSA. CDR3 sequence (DNA): TGTGCCAGCAGCTTAGCGGCGCGGGAGGCCCCTAGGCAGTACTTC. It codes for CASSLAAREAPRQYF. Full variable domain (remainder filled in from reference TRBV7-2 and TRBJ2-7): GAGVSQSPSNKVTEKGKDVELRCDPISGHTALYWYRQSLGQGLEFLIYFQGNSAPDKSGLPSDRFSAERTGGSVSTLTIQRTQQEDSAVYLCASSLAAREAPRQYFGPGTRLTVT.

This clonotype was recorded a few times. J is TRBJ1-4 and V is TRBV12-3 or TRBV12-4; tentatively, D is TRBD1 (5 bases). The CDR3 loop spans 15 amino acids. Trimming cost V 6 bases and J 8 bases, with 19 bases left between them. The CDR3 here is CASSRRTLRGEKLFF. The DNA for the CDR3 is TGTGCCAGCAGCCGCAGGACTCTGAGGGGAGAAAAACTGTTTTTT.

This rearrangement joins TRBV27 to TRBJ1-2; possible D gene TRBD1, 5 bases. Trimming stripped 4 bases from V and 0 bases from J, with 24 bases between. CDR3 length: 19 amino acids. From germline, CDR1 is MNHEY and CDR2 SMNVEV (reference sequence). The CDR3 protein is CASSSPGRRGVLANYGYTF. For the CDR3, the DNA is TGTGCCAGCAGTTCCCCGGGGAGGCGGGGGGTCTTGGCTAACTATGGCTACACCTTC.

The chain is built from TRBV12-3 or TRBV12-4 and TRBJ2-7; D might be TRBD2 (6 bases). The CDR3 consists of 12 residues. Trimming shortened V by 3 bases and J by 5 bases, and 8 bases separated the two germline ends. Here the CDR3 DNA reads TGTGCCAGCAGTTTCCGGGGGAACGAGCAGTACGTC. The encoded protein is CASSFRGNEQYV.

In this sample, this clonotype turned up a few times. This chain links TRBV24-1 with TRBJ2-3; D is unresolved. Trimming cost V 7 bases and J 5 bases, with 6 bases left between them. Germline CDR1 is KGHDR and CDR2 is SFDVKD. This CDR3 is built from 11 residues. CDR3 bases: TGTGCCACCAGCCGCATAGATACGCAGTATTTT. It yields the protein CATSRIDTQYF.

The V and J genes are TRBV7-3 and TRBJ2-1; possibly TRBD2 for D (6 bases). Trimming removed 4 bases at V and 3 bases at J, with 13 bases between. From germline, CDR1 is SGHTA and CDR2 FQGTGA. This CDR3 comprises 15 residues. The CDR3 is CASSSFLGGYNEQFF. The CDR3 region has the DNA TGTGCCAGCAGCTCATTTCTGGGGGGCTACAATGAGCAGTTCTTC. The whole variable domain, remainder taken from reference TRBV7-3 and TRBJ2-1, is GAGVSQTPSNKVTEKGKYVELRCDPISGHTALYWYRQSLGQGPEFLIYFQGTGAADDSGLPNDRFFAVRPEGSVSTLKIQRTERGDSAVYLCASSSFLGGYNEQFFGPGTRLTVL.

The rearrangement links TRBV7-9 to TRBJ2-2; 8 bases match TRBD2. This CDR3 has 17 amino acids. J was trimmed by 0 bases and V by 2 bases; bases with no gene match: 5. Germline V lookup: CDR1 SEHNR, CDR2 FQNEAQ (reference sequence). The CDR3 loop is CASSLPREAPNTGELFF. For the CDR3, the DNA is TGTGCCAGCAGCTTACCGCGGGAGGCCCCGAACACCGGGGAGCTGTTTTTT.

The chain uses TRBV5-4 and TRBJ2-5; weak D call: TRBD2 (5 bases). Germline-derived CDR1 and CDR2 are SGHNT and YYREEE (reference sequence). This CDR3 comprises 13 residues. Between the trimmed V and J ends, which lost 2 bases and 7 bases, there was a span of 12 bases. In nucleotides, the CDR3 is TGTGCCAGCAGCTTTCCGGGGAAGGGGACCCAGTACTTC. Its protein product is CASSFPGKGTQYF.

This chain joins TRBV6-2 or TRBV6-3 and TRBJ1-5, with a weak D call TRBD1 (5 bases). Germline V gene data show CDR1 as MNHEY and CDR2 as SVGEGT. This CDR3 contains 14 residues. V was clipped by 0 bases and J by 6 bases, with 9 bases between them. The CDR3 spells CASSYSRGRQPQHF. In DNA, the CDR3 is TGTGCCAGCAGTTACTCCCGGGGCCGTCAGCCCCAGCATTTT.

The rearrangement links TRBV7-8 to TRBJ1-1; TRBD1 matches at 8 bases. Germline V CDR1 and CDR2: SGHVS, FQNEAQ. The CDR3 runs to 14 residues. V trimming: 5 bases; J trimming: 8 bases; junction bases outside the gene matches: 10. CDR3 protein: CASSHRDRNKEAFF. CDR3 coding DNA: TGTGCCAGCAGCCACCGGGACAGGAACAAGGAAGCTTTCTTT.